This T cell receptor beta chain derives from a study of OX40 agonist ivuxolimab in advanced cancers. Background on the whole study: Ivuxolimab was an agonistic, fully human IgG2 monoclonal antibody directed against OX40 (CD134), a costimulatory receptor. Intravenous ivuxolimab was administered to patients every 2 weeks at six dose levels: 0.01, 0.1, 0.3, 1.5, 3 and 10 mg/kg. Partial responses occurred in three dose-escalation patients, of whom one had hepatocellular carcinoma and two had cutaneous melanoma. Of the approximately 54 patients in dose escalation, 19 had hepatocellular carcinoma, around 15 had melanoma, 9 had renal cell carcinoma and 9 had head and neck cancer. Peripheral TCRbeta sequencing was intended to test whether TCR sequence diversity was altered and clonal T-cell expansion was caused by ivuxolimab. Prior anti-PD-1, anti-PD-L1 or anti-CTLA-4 therapy was permitted, and checkpoint inhibitors had been received by about 37% of dose-escalation patients. The paper covers the monotherapy dose-escalation part of the phase I ivuxolimab trial, which included N = 52 patients. In the dose-escalation cohort, approximately 82% of patients were male, and the mean age was 60 years with a range of roughly 23 to 90.

To sequence the TCRbeta CDR3 region, genomic DNA was isolated from the sorted cells. TCRbeta CDR3 regions were sequenced using the immunoSEQ Assay. TCRdb obtained this table from immuneACCESS and retained in-frame rearrangements with V and J assigned. These tables miss some clones; where compared with another copy, unresolved V genes account for less than half of the shortfall, and the remainder is unexplained. The sample table lists some 96,000 clones, 80% to 95% of them with a count of one. Approximately 0.58% of the sample goes to the ten largest clones. Worth noting for this clone: Its antigen specificity is not known. The input lacks base qualities; no much larger clone sits a single base away.

Overall results and qualifications from the work: After ivuxolimab, expanded clones were on average more numerous among CD8+ T cells than among CD4+ T cells. At doses from 0.1 to 3.0 mg/kg, clonal expansion was seen in both CD4+ and CD8+ blood T cells between baseline and week 6. Partial responders in the 0.1-3.0 mg/kg groups had among the lowest normalized peripheral clonal expansion, especially among CD8+ T cells. Low levels of normalized T-cell clonal expansion were also shown by some nonresponding patients. Which antigens the clonally expanded peripheral T cells were specific for was not determined.

Patients with autoimmune disease history or receiving systemic immunosuppression were excluded from the trial. Peripheral blood for TCR sequencing was collected from all dose cohorts at baseline, on cycle 4 day 1, and on cycle 7 day 1. The samples were drawn from a first-in-human, open-label, multicenter phase I dose-escalation trial of ivuxolimab. Adults with locally advanced or metastatic melanoma, renal cell, hepatocellular, or head and neck squamous cell carcinoma were enrolled in the trial. Before TCR sequencing, CD4+ and CD8+ T cells were separately sorted from peripheral blood. The CDR3, cysteine through phenylalanine, is 15 amino acids long. This entry keeps only the CDR3 DNA: 45 bases, framed from base 1. The germline V gene gives CDR1 as SNHLY and CDR2 as FYNNEI. Trimming accounts for 7 bases at V and 1 base at J, while the number of junction bases matched to no gene is 6.

The material sequenced was CD4+ or CD8+ T cells sorted from blood, taken in a trial of the OX40 agonist ivuxolimab. This TCR derives from an adult with an advanced solid tumor such as melanoma, head and neck, liver or kidney cancer. Recombination linked TRBV2 to TRBJ1-1; TRBD1 agrees with 10 junctional bases. The CDR3 region has the sequence CASTGTGAENTEAFF. The DNA is as follows: TGTGCCAGCACCGGGACAGGGGCCGAGAACACTGAAGCTTTCTTT.